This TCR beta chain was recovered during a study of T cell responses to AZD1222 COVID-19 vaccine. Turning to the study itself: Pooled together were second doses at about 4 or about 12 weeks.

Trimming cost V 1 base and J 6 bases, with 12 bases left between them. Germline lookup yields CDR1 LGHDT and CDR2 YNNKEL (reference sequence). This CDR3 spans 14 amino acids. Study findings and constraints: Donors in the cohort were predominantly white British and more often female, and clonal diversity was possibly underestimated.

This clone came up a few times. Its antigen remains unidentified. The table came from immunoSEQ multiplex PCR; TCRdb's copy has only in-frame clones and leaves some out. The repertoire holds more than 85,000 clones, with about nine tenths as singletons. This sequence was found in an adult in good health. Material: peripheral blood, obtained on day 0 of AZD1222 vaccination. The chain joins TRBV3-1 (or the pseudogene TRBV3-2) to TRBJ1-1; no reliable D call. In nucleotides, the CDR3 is TGTGCCAGCAGCCAAGGCCTCTCCGGTCCTGAAGCTTTCTTT. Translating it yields CASSQGLSGPEAFF.